This T cell receptor (beta chain) was observed in a study of long-term antiretroviral therapy in people with HIV. Survey-level resolution applied to immunoSEQ assay v3.0. Clones were read by immunoSEQ multiplex PCR, and TCRdb kept only the in-frame ones, dropping some. The table includes about 40,000 clones, roughly nine tenths detected once. The CDR3 is made up of 14 amino acids. Germline CDR1 reads MGHRA; CDR2 reads YSYEKL. Germline trimming cut 0 bases from V and 15 bases from J; bases unmatched to any gene: 11. The TCR was taken from a woman aged 50 to 60 with HIV. The V call is TRBV4-1, the J call TRBJ2-1; 7 bases are shared with TRBD1. The sample consisted of unsorted PBMCs, taken 0.1 years before starting antiretroviral therapy. The CDR3 is CASSQEEYRGLPFF. The DNA for the CDR3 is TGCGCCAGCAGCCAAGAGGAGTATAGGGGGCTGCCGTTCTTC.